One and the same sample provided the 25 T cell receptor beta chains below, sequenced in a study of cytomegalovirus exposure and HLA in healthy donors. 13 Jbeta primers and 60 Vbeta primers were used for the PCR. The table came from immunoSEQ multiplex PCR; TCRdb's copy has only in-frame clones and leaves some out. This repertoire shows about 140,000 clones, roughly four fifths found once; its top ten account for 1.5% to 2%. The sequencing input was PBMCs. Receptor source: a woman in her thirties or forties in good health and CMV-seronegative.

This clone has just one count. J is TRBJ1-1 and V is TRBV7-9; perhaps TRBD1 as D (5 bases). Germline V CDR1 and CDR2: SEHNR, FQNEAQ (reference sequence). V was cut by 2 bases and J by 6 bases, with 10 bases left in between. The CDR3 loop spans 13 amino acids. CDR3 in amino acids: CASSLIRGAEAFF. DNA of the CDR3: TGTGCCAGCAGCTTAATTAGGGGCGCTGAAGCTTTCTTT.

The rearrangement uses TRBV15 and TRBJ2-7; 9 bases align to TRBD2. Trimming took 0 bases from V and 5 from J; bases not matched to a gene: 8. CDR1 and CDR2 from the germline V gene are LNHNV and YYDKDF (reference sequence). The CDR3 spans 16 residues. The CDR3 coding sequence is TGTGCCACCAGCAGAGATTATGGGACTAGCTTCCACGAGCAGTACTTC. It translates to CATSRDYGTSFHEQYF.

This chain joins TRBV28 and TRBJ1-2, with no clear D. This CDR3 is 15 amino acids long. V was trimmed by 4 bases and J by 9 bases, leaving 21 bases between them. CDR1 and CDR2 (germline): MDHEN, SYDVKM. This CDR3 is CASSSADLRSHSYTF. The DNA of the CDR3 is TGTGCCAGCAGTTCCGCTGATCTCAGAAGTCATAGCTACACCTTC.

V is TRBV2 and J is TRBJ2-1; 8 nucleotides match TRBD2. The CDR3 sequence is 16 residues long. Germline lookup yields CDR1 SNHLY and CDR2 FYNNEI. Trimming at V came to 2 bases and at J to 8 bases, leaving 11 bases not matched to a gene. The CDR3 sequence: CASSEPFPGLVDEQFF. DNA of the CDR3: TGTGCCAGCAGTGAACCATTCCCGGGACTAGTCGATGAGCAGTTCTTC.

The V gene is TRBV18, the J gene TRBJ2-3, with 13 bases lining up with TRBD2. Germline V CDR1 and CDR2: KGHSH, LQKENI. This CDR3 has 18 amino acids. The V gene end was trimmed by 0 bases and the J gene end by 6 bases; junction bases not matched to a gene: 9. CDR3: CASSPPVRTSGRSDTQYF. In DNA, the CDR3 is TGTGCCAGCTCACCACCGGTGAGGACTAGCGGGAGATCTGATACGCAGTATTTT. The variable domain in full, completed from reference TRBV18 and TRBJ2-3, reads NAGVMQNPRHLVRRRGQEARLRCSPMKGHSHVYWYRQLPEEGLKFMVYLQKENIIDESGMPKERFSAEFPKEGPSILRIQQVVRGDSAAYFCASSPPVRTSGRSDTQYFGPGTRLTVL.

The V call is TRBV5-6, the J call TRBJ2-3; D is ambiguous. The CDR3 runs to 12 residues. V lost 1 base and J lost 5, with 5 bases in between. Germline-derived CDR1 and CDR2 are SGHDT and YYEEEE. CDR3 sequence reads: CASSLSLDTQYF. The CDR3 region has the DNA TGTGCCAGCAGCTTGTCACTAGATACGCAGTATTTT. The entire variable domain, with the rest obtained from reference TRBV5-6 and TRBJ2-3, is as follows: DAGVTQSPTHLIKTRGQQVTLRCSPKSGHDTVSWYQQALGQGPQFIFQYYEEEERQRGNFPDRFSGHQFPNYSSELNVNALLLGDSALYLCASSLSLDTQYFGPGTRLTVL.

The chain joins TRBV4-3 to TRBJ2-1, with D perhaps TRBD1 (6 bases). The CDR3 totals 13 residues. Trimming took off 0 bases at V and 11 bases at J, with 11 bases between the two ends. Germline assignment: CDR1 LGHNA and CDR2 YSLEER. DNA for the CDR3: TGCGCCAGCAGCCAAGAGAGGGGGTCCCAGCAGTTCTTC. Its protein is CASSQERGSQQFF.

The chain is built from TRBV5-1 and TRBJ2-1; 13 nucleotides align to TRBD2. Germline lookup yields CDR1 SGHRS and CDR2 YFSETQ. V shed 4 bases, J shed 7 bases, and the junction held 5 bases outside the gene matches. The CDR3 covers 15 residues. The CDR3 bases are TGCGCCAGCAGCCGGACTAGCGGGAGTGTAAATGAGCAGTTCTTC. Protein sequence: CASSRTSGSVNEQFF. The complete variable domain, with remaining parts taken from reference TRBV5-1 and TRBJ2-1, reads KAGVTQTPRYLIKTRGQQVTLSCSPISGHRSVSWYQQTPGQGLQFLFEYFSETQRNKGNFPGRFSGRQFSNSRSEMNVSTLELGDSALYLCASSRTSGSVNEQFFGPGTRLTVL.

CDR3 sequence: CASSLVGGGPGELFF. CDR3 bases: TGTGCCAGCAGTTTAGTTGGTGGAGGGCCCGGGGAGCTGTTTTTT. This chain connects TRBV28 to TRBJ2-2; D is possibly TRBD2 (6 bases). Germline CDR1 MDHEN, CDR2 SYDVKM. There are 15 residues in the CDR3. Between the trimmed V and J ends, which lost 2 bases and 6 bases, there was a span of 13 bases.

This rearrangement joins TRBV16 to TRBJ2-7; 9 bases match TRBD1. V gave up 0 bases and J gave up 6 bases; unmatched junction bases: 6. In germline, CDR1 is KGHSY, CDR2 FQNENV. The length of the CDR3 is 15 residues. The CDR3 DNA sequence: TGTGCCAGCAGCCAATCGGGGACAGGGTTAGGCGAGCAGTACTTC. This translates into CASSQSGTGLGEQYF.

The V gene is TRBV28, the J gene TRBJ2-7; possibly TRBD2 for D (5 bases). This CDR3 spans 12 amino acids. Trimming took off 3 bases at V and 4 bases at J, with 7 bases between the two ends. The germline V gene encodes CDR1 MDHEN and CDR2 SYDVKM. The CDR3 sequence: CASSFLAYEQYF. CDR3 DNA sequence: TGTGCCAGCAGTTTCCTAGCTTACGAGCAGTACTTC.

V gene TRBV6-5 combines with J gene TRBJ1-1, with D hard to call. V was pared by 6 bases and J by 9 bases, with 11 bases between. CDR1 and CDR2 (germline): MNHEY, SVGAGI. The CDR3 has 11 residues. CDR3 sequence: CASSHGVKAFF. In DNA, the CDR3 is TGTGCCAGCAGCCACGGGGTCAAAGCTTTCTTT.

The CDR3 is CASNPTGGPYEQYF. Here the CDR3 DNA reads TGTGCCAGCAATCCGACAGGGGGCCCCTACGAGCAGTACTTC. The chain uses TRBV28 and TRBJ2-7; 10 bases align to TRBD1. Trimming at V came to 7 bases and at J to 2 bases, leaving 5 bases not matched to a gene. Germline CDR1 reads MDHEN; CDR2 reads SYDVKM. This CDR3 spans 14 amino acids.

The chain has TRBV5-1 and TRBJ1-1, with 8 bases matching TRBD1. The CDR3 spans 15 residues. From germline, CDR1 is SGHRS and CDR2 YFSETQ. After removal of 4 bases from V and 3 bases from J, the junction contained 8 bases not matched to a gene. The CDR3 loop reads CASSRSTGADTEAFF. In DNA, the CDR3 is TGCGCCAGCAGCCGATCGACAGGGGCGGACACTGAAGCTTTCTTT.

The rearrangement joins TRBV28 to TRBJ2-7, with 8 bases identical to TRBD2. CDR1 and CDR2 (germline): MDHEN, SYDVKM. The V gene end was trimmed by 7 bases and the J gene end by 0 bases; junction bases not matched to a gene: 8. The CDR3 extends over 15 amino acids. CDR3 in amino acids: CASTGGGLDSYEQYF. CDR3 nucleotides: TGTGCCAGCACAGGTGGGGGACTAGACTCCTACGAGCAGTACTTC.

The sample holds one count of this clone. The rearrangement links TRBV18 to TRBJ2-5; 7 nucleotides match TRBD2. Germline assignment: CDR1 KGHSH and CDR2 LQKENI. With 3 bases clipped from V and 4 bases from J, the junction kept 5 bases outside the gene matches. The CDR3 runs 14 residues. The CDR3 nucleotides are TGTGCCAGCTCACCCTCCCCGGGGGGAGAGACCCAGTACTTC. Translating gives CASSPSPGGETQYF.

V is TRBV5-1 and J is TRBJ2-7; 8 bases fit TRBD2. The length of the CDR3 is 16 residues. CDR1 SGHRS and CDR2 YFSETQ come from the germline V gene. The J segment lost 1 base and the V segment lost 0 bases, leaving 6 bases of the junction unmatched. CDR3 DNA: TGCGCCAGCAGCTTGGGGGGGGGCGGGAGGTCCTACGAGCAGTACTTC. This encodes CASSLGGGGRSYEQYF.

The rearrangement uses TRBV27 and TRBJ2-1, with 16 bases matching TRBD2. Trimming at V came to 4 bases and at J to 2 bases, leaving 17 bases not matched to a gene. The CDR3 sequence is 22 residues long. CDR1 is MNHEY and CDR2 is SMNVEV in the germline V gene (reference sequence). The CDR3: CASSSLTGTSGRARLAYNEQFF. CDR3 in DNA: TGTGCCAGCAGTTCCCTCACCGGGACTAGCGGGAGGGCGCGGTTGGCCTACAATGAGCAGTTCTTC.

As concerns this clone: This CDR3 is also generated by other DNA sequences in the sample. The gene calls are TRBV7-2 and TRBJ1-1; the match to TRBD1 covers 7 bases. Germline V gives CDR1 SGHTA, CDR2 FQGNSA. After removal of 4 bases from V and 4 bases from J, the junction contained 6 bases not matched to a gene. The CDR3 is 14 amino acids. CDR3 in DNA: TGTGCCAGCAGCTCGACAGGGACGAGCACTGAAGCTTTCTTT. Translation gives CASSSTGTSTEAFF.

This chain links TRBV5-4 with TRBJ2-1; 9 bases line up with TRBD2. The CDR3 consists of 15 residues. The J segment lost 6 bases and the V segment lost 3 bases, leaving 7 bases of the junction unmatched. Germline V gene lookup returns CDR1 SGHNT and CDR2 YYREEE (reference sequence). The CDR3 nucleotides read TGTGCCAGCAGCTCCGGGACTAGCCCTATCAATGAGCAGTTCTTC. Encoded protein: CASSSGTSPINEQFF.

The CDR3 here is CASSFRTSGSQYF. CDR3 nucleotide sequence: TGTGCCAGCAGTTTCAGGACTAGCGGGAGCCAGTACTTC. The rearrangement uses TRBV9 and TRBJ2-7; 13 bases are shared with TRBD2. The CDR3 totals 13 residues. CDR1 and CDR2 from the germline V gene are SGDLS and YYNGEE. The V and J ends lost 5 bases and 10 bases, in that order; junction bases with no gene match: 6.

The chain combines TRBV5-4 with TRBJ2-5; 7 bases map to TRBD2. V lost 5 bases and J lost 7; bases outside the gene matches: 11. Germline CDR1 is SGHNT and CDR2 is YYREEE (reference sequence). This CDR3 is built from 14 residues. CDR3 in DNA: TGTGCCAGCAGACCCTGGGGAGGGGACGGGACCCAGTACTTC. Translation: CASRPWGGDGTQYF.

The J gene is TRBJ2-7, the V gene TRBV27; 8 bases line up with TRBD2. The ends lost 7 bases at V and 3 bases at J; junction bases unmatched: 14. CDR1 MNHEY and CDR2 SMNVEV come from the germline V gene (reference sequence). The CDR3 consists of 16 residues. The CDR3 loop reads CASKPTRASGFYEQYF. Written as DNA, the CDR3 is TGTGCCAGCAAACCGACGAGGGCTAGCGGGTTCTACGAGCAGTACTTC.

The V and J genes are TRBV5-4 and TRBJ2-7; 11 bases align to TRBD2. V was clipped by 3 bases and J by 4 bases; unmatched bases: 6. The CDR3 extends over 15 amino acids. From germline, CDR1 is SGHNT and CDR2 YYREEE (reference sequence). The CDR3 reads CASSSGLAEIYEQYF. In DNA, the CDR3 is TGTGCCAGCAGCTCGGGACTAGCGGAAATTTACGAGCAGTACTTC.

This sequence joins TRBV18 and TRBJ1-5; tentatively, D is TRBD1 (6 bases). Trimming pared 6 bases from V and 6 bases from J, leaving 15 bases between. The CDR3 is made up of 14 amino acids. The germline CDR1 and CDR2 sequences are KGHSH and LQKENI. CDR3 sequence (DNA): TGTGCCAGCTCCGACGCACAGGGTGCTCAGCCCCAGCATTTT. As protein: CASSDAQGAQPQHF.